The rows below give T cell receptor beta chains drawn from one sample of a study of T cells in Graves' hyperthyroidism and ophthalmopathy. TCRdb reprocessed the multiplex PCR reads with MiXCR, giving one entry per CDR3 protein. This sample has under 350,000 distinct CDR3 sequences, with about 18% found just once. Sequencing was carried out using blood. The receptors stem from a woman aged 60-75 years with Graves' ophthalmopathy. Both conserved end residues are part of each CDR3. The D gene is left open where the match is weak. Clone size is not always given. Where it is, it says once, few, many or a class for expanded clones.

V gene	D gene	CDR3 length	J gene	clone size	CDR3 DNA	CDR3 protein
TRBV5-1	.	12	TRBJ1-2	many	TGCGCCAGCAGCCGGACCGACTATGGCTACACCTTC	CASSRTDYGYTF
TRBV5-1	TRBD1	16	TRBJ1-2	many	TGCGCCAGCAGCCACGGACAGGGGCTCCGTCCGCAGGGCTACACCTTC	CASSHGQGLRPQGYTF
TRBV13	TRBD1	14	TRBJ1-3	many	TGTGCCAGCAGCCATGCAGGGGGGCCGGACACCATATATTTT	CASSHAGGPDTIYF
TRBV5-1	TRBD2	15	TRBJ2-7	many	TGCGCCAGCAGCCTAGGACTAGCGGGAGGGATCGAGCAGTACTTC	CASSLGLAGGIEQYF
TRBV7-9	TRBD1	16	TRBJ2-7	many	TGTGCCAGCAGCTTAGCGCAGCTAGGACAGGGCCACGAGCAGTACTTC	CASSLAQLGQGHEQYF
TRBV6-2/TRBV6-3	.	16	TRBJ2-1	many	TGTGCCAGCAGTTACCCCCCGGGAGTAAGCTACAATGAGCAGTTCTTC	CASSYPPGVSYNEQFF
TRBV5-1	.	15	TRBJ2-2	.	TGCGCCAGCAGCCCGCGGCTAGGGGAACACCGGGAGCTGTTTTTT	CASSPRLGEHRELFF
TRBV6-2/TRBV6-3	TRBD2	19	TRBJ2-3	.	TGTGCCAGCAGTTACGACAGCCTGACGGGACTAGCGCAAGCAGATACGCAGTATTTT	CASSYDSLTGLAQADTQYF
TRBV28	.	12	TRBJ2-1	many	TGTGCCAGCGGGACCCCAGGGAATGAGCAGTTCTTC	CASGTPGNEQFF
TRBV6-1	.	15	TRBJ1-1	many	TGTGCCAGCAGCCCCCCAGACAGCCTGAACACTGAAGCTTTCTTT	CASSPPDSLNTEAFF
TRBV6-1	.	13	TRBJ2-1	many	TGTGCCAGCACCCAAAGGGGTGACGATGAGCAGTTCTTC	CASTQRGDDEQFF
TRBV2	TRBD1	14	TRBJ1-1	many	TGTGCCAGCAGTGTTCTCAGGGGGCTCACTGAAGCTTTCTTT	CASSVLRGLTEAFF
TRBV20-1	TRBD1	14	TRBJ2-7	.	TGCAGTGCTAGAAATCGGGACAGCTCCTACGAGCAGTACTTC	CSARNRDSSYEQYF
TRBV5-6	.	15	TRBJ1-1	.	TGTGCCAGCAGCTCCACCTTCCGGGTGAACACTGAAGCTTTCTTT	CASSSTFRVNTEAFF